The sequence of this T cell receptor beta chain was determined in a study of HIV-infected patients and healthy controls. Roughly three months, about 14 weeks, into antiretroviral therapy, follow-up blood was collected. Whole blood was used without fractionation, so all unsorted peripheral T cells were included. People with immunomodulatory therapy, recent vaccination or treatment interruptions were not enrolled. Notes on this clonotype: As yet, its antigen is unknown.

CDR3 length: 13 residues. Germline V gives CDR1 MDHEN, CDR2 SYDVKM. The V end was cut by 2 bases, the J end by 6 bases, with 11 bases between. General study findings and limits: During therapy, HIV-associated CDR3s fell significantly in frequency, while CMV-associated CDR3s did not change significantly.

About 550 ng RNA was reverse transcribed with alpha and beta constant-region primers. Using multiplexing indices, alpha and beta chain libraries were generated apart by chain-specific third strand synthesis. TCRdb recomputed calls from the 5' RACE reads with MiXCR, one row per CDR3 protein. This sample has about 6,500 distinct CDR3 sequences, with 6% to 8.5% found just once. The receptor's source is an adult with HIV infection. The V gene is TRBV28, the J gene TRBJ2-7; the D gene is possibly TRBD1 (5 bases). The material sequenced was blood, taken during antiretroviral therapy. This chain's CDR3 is CASSLDSGPEQYF. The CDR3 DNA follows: TGTGCCAGCAGTTTAGATTCAGGGCCCGAGCAGTACTTC.